The 28 T cell receptor beta chains below all came from one sample that was sequenced in a study of blood T cell repertoires in COVID-19. Repertoires were generated with immunoSEQ multiplex PCR, while TCRdb's copy carries only in-frame clones and drops some. The sample shows some 120,000 clones, 60% to 85% of them seen only once. Sequencing used peripheral blood. These receptors were obtained from a human donor with acute or convalescent COVID-19. The donor label of this sample is uncertain.

The CDR3 DNA is TGTGCCAGCAGCTCCCAAATCCCCCCCAATGAGCAGTTCTTC. Protein sequence: CASSSQIPPNEQFF. The chain couples TRBV7-9 to TRBJ2-1; D is uncertain. The CDR3 consists of 14 residues. CDR1 is SEHNR, CDR2 FQNEAQ, per germline (reference sequence). V gave up 4 bases and J gave up 6 bases, with 13 bases separating them. Drawing the rest from reference TRBV7-9 and TRBJ2-1, the complete variable domain is DTGVSQNPRHKITKRGQNVTFRCDPISEHNRLYWYRQTLGQGPEFLTYFQNEAQLEKSRLLSDRFSAERPKGSFSTLEIQRTEQGDSAMYLCASSSQIPPNEQFFGPGTRLTVL.

The rearrangement links TRBV5-1 to TRBJ2-3; 14 nucleotides agree with TRBD2. V shed 4 bases and J 2 bases; nucleotides not matched to a gene: 15. Germline CDR1 and CDR2: SGHRS and YFSETQ. The CDR3 contains 20 residues. The CDR3 DNA sequence: TGCGCCAGCAGCCTTTCAACTTTCGGACTAGCGGGGGGACTCACAGATACGCAGTATTTT. Translated, it gives CASSLSTFGLAGGLTDTQYF.

The chain employs TRBV19 and TRBJ1-2; unclear D gene. This CDR3 spans 13 amino acids. Germline assignment: CDR1 LNHDA and CDR2 SQIVND (reference sequence). Trimming left V 7 bases short and J 7 bases short, with 16 bases between. The CDR3 reads CASTPGPEGGYTF. In DNA, the CDR3 is TGTGCCAGTACTCCAGGACCGGAGGGTGGCTACACCTTC. Supplemented by reference TRBV19 and TRBJ1-2, the full variable domain reads DGGITQSPKYLFRKEGQNVTLSCEQNLNHDAMYWYRQDPGQGLRLIYYSQIVNDFQKGDIAEGYSVSREKKESFPLTVTSAQKNPTAFYLCASTPGPEGGYTFGSGTRLTVV.

The chain links TRBV28 to TRBJ1-4; 8 nucleotides match TRBD1. Trimming took 4 bases from V and 8 from J; bases not matched to a gene: 6. This CDR3 spans 14 amino acids. Looked up from germline, CDR1 is MDHEN and CDR2 is SYDVKM. The chain's CDR3 is CASSSGGLGEKLFF. The CDR3 bases are TGTGCCAGCAGTTCAGGGGGCCTGGGGGAAAAACTGTTTTTT.

The rearrangement joins TRBV12-3 or TRBV12-4 to TRBJ1-2; a weak D match, TRBD1 (5 bases). Trimming shortened V by 5 bases and J by 8 bases, and 15 bases separated the two germline ends. This CDR3 has 13 residues. This chain's CDR3 is CASSQLQGIGYTF. CDR3 coding DNA: TGTGCCAGCAGTCAGCTCCAGGGTATCGGCTACACCTTC.

This clone occurred many times. V and J are TRBV29-1 and TRBJ2-1; 11 nucleotides align to TRBD2. The V gene's germline CDR1 is SQVTM and CDR2 ANQGSEA. J gave up 8 bases and V 6 bases, and 6 bases lay outside the gene matches. The CDR3 extends over 13 amino acids. CDR3 sequence: CSVAGTSGDEQFF. CDR3 DNA: TGCAGCGTCGCCGGGACTAGCGGCGATGAGCAGTTCTTC.

This chain uses TRBV28 with TRBJ2-7; D is ambiguous. V gave up 6 bases and J gave up 3 bases, with 6 bases separating them. Germline V gene data show CDR1 as MDHEN and CDR2 as SYDVKM. This CDR3 has 11 amino acids. This CDR3 is CASRRVYEQYF. The CDR3 DNA sequence: TGTGCCAGCAGGCGAGTCTACGAGCAGTACTTC.

The chain carries TRBV7-7 and TRBJ2-2; possible D gene TRBD2, 6 bases. The CDR3 has 15 residues. Between the trimmed V and J ends, which lost 5 bases and 2 bases, there was a span of 12 bases. Germline assignment: CDR1 SSHAT and CDR2 FNYEAQ (reference sequence). The CDR3 DNA reads TGTGCCAGCAGCCCGGGACTGGCCAACACCGGGGAGCTGTTTTTT. It codes for CASSPGLANTGELFF.

This clone occurred a few times. This chain links TRBV25-1 with TRBJ2-1; possible D gene TRBD1, 5 bases. The CDR3 sequence is 16 residues long. Germline values: CDR1 MGHDK, CDR2 SYGVNS. With 4 bases removed from V and 1 base from J, the gap between germline ends came to 14 bases. CDR3 nucleotide sequence: TGTGCCAGCAGTGGTTGGAACAGGAATTCCTACAATGAGCAGTTCTTC. Translation: CASSGWNRNSYNEQFF.

The chain has TRBV11-2 and TRBJ2-7; the D gene is possibly TRBD2 (6 bases). Germline-derived CDR1 and CDR2 are SGHAT and FQNNGV. The V and J ends lost 1 base and 5 bases respectively, with 18 bases between them. This CDR3 contains 16 residues. The DNA for the CDR3 is TGTGCCAGCAGCTTAGCTCGGGGGAAATTGGGGGACGAGCAGTACTTC. This translates into CASSLARGKLGDEQYF.

In nucleotides, the CDR3 is TGTGCCACCAGTGATAAATCTCCGGGACAGGGGAACTATGGCTACACCTTC. Its protein is CATSDKSPGQGNYGYTF. J is TRBJ1-2 and V is TRBV24-1; TRBD1 matches 10 bases. CDR1 is KGHDR and CDR2 is SFDVKD in the germline V gene. This CDR3 has 17 residues. V was pared by 3 bases and J by 2 bases, with 8 bases of the junction left unmatched.

This chain links TRBV11-2 with TRBJ2-1; 8 nucleotides align to TRBD2. The CDR3 loop spans 15 amino acids. Germline V gene lookup returns CDR1 SGHAT and CDR2 FQNNGV. V shed 2 bases and J 10 bases; nucleotides not matched to a gene: 10. The CDR3 reads CASSLLTGGPREQFF. The CDR3, as DNA: TGTGCCAGCAGCTTATTGACGGGGGGGCCACGAGAGCAGTTCTTC.

This clone has just one count. V usage is TRBV5-1 and J usage is TRBJ2-2; possible D gene TRBD1, 5 bases. The germline V gene encodes CDR1 SGHRS and CDR2 YFSETQ. The CDR3 is made up of 15 amino acids. The V end lost 0 bases, the J end lost 2 bases, and 8 bases lay between the germline ends. CDR3 nucleotide sequence: TGCGCCAGCAGCTTGGTGGGGCTTAACACCGGGGAGCTGTTTTTT. Encoded protein: CASSLVGLNTGELFF.

There are a few counts of this clone. V usage is TRBV4-1 and J usage is TRBJ2-5, with D tentatively TRBD1 (6 bases). The germline V gene encodes CDR1 MGHRA and CDR2 YSYEKL. The CDR3 contains 13 residues. V was shortened by 5 bases and J by 5 bases, with 12 bases between the two germline ends. The DNA for the CDR3 is TGCGCCAGCAGCAAATCCAGGGGCGAGACCCAGTACTTC. This gives the protein CASSKSRGETQYF.

The V gene is TRBV11-2, the J gene TRBJ1-5; D uncertain. This CDR3 has 13 residues. Trimming took 1 base from V and 10 from J, leaving 11 bases between them. CDR1 is SGHAT and CDR2 is FQNNGV in the germline V gene. Here the CDR3 reads CASSLGDTSPQHF. The CDR3 coding sequence is TGTGCCAGCAGCTTAGGAGATACCTCACCCCAGCATTTT.

This chain connects TRBV4-2 to TRBJ1-2; 9 bases agree with TRBD1. Germline CDR1 and CDR2: LGHNA and YNFKEQ. This CDR3 is built from 15 residues. V was clipped by 2 bases and J by 2 bases; unmatched bases: 3. CDR3 region: CASSQTGGMNYGYTF. CDR3 in DNA: TGTGCCAGCAGCCAAACAGGGGGCATGAACTATGGCTACACCTTC.

The chain employs TRBV11-2 and TRBJ1-6, with 8 bases aligning to TRBD1. The CDR3 runs to 15 residues. V dropped 3 bases and J dropped 6; count of bases not matched to a gene: 4. The V gene's germline CDR1 is SGHAT and CDR2 FQNNGV. The CDR3, as DNA: TGTGCCAGCAGCTTTACAGGGGGGTTTAATTCACCCCTCCACTTT. Encoded protein: CASSFTGGFNSPLHF.

The chain joins TRBV7-9 to TRBJ1-1; no clear D gene. The germline V gene has CDR1 SEHNR and CDR2 FQNEAQ (reference sequence). The CDR3 sequence is 11 residues long. Trimming took off 5 bases at V and 6 bases at J, with 7 bases between the two ends. The CDR3: CASSPLAEAFF. In DNA form, the CDR3 reads TGTGCCAGCAGCCCCCTTGCTGAAGCTTTCTTT.

The genes are TRBV28 and TRBJ2-3; TRBD2 is a possible D gene (5 bases). Germline CDR1 is MDHEN and CDR2 is SYDVKM. The CDR3 covers 14 residues. Trimming pared 11 bases from V and 0 bases from J, leaving 15 bases between. This CDR3 is CAASIASSTDTQYF. The CDR3 DNA sequence: TGTGCCGCTAGCATCGCTTCTAGCACAGATACGCAGTATTTT.

This clone has at least ten counts. The genes are TRBV6-2 or TRBV6-3 and TRBJ2-2, with 11 positions matching TRBD1. This CDR3 contains 15 residues. Germline V gene data show CDR1 as MNHEY and CDR2 as SVGEGT. With 5 bases clipped from V and 3 bases from J, the junction kept 2 bases outside the gene matches. The CDR3, as DNA: TGTGCCAGCAGTCGGGGACAGGGGGACACCGGGGAGCTGTTTTTT. It translates to CASSRGQGDTGELFF.

The rearrangement uses TRBV24-1 and TRBJ2-1; D is perhaps TRBD2 (5 bases). This CDR3 has 13 amino acids. CDR1 and CDR2 from the germline V gene are KGHDR and SFDVKD. V was shortened by 6 bases and J by 4 bases, with 9 bases between the two germline ends. The CDR3 region is CATSKGSYNEQFF. CDR3 in DNA: TGTGCCACCAGTAAAGGGAGTTACAATGAGCAGTTCTTC.

This rearrangement joins TRBV11-2 to TRBJ1-6, with 10 positions matching TRBD1. This CDR3 region has 15 residues. Germline CDR1 reads SGHAT; CDR2 reads FQNNGV. The V and J ends lost 3 bases and 6 bases, in that order; junction bases with no gene match: 2. The CDR3 loop is CASSLRQGANSPLHF. DNA for the CDR3: TGTGCCAGCAGCTTGAGACAGGGGGCTAATTCACCCCTCCACTTT.

This sequence joins TRBV7-2 and TRBJ2-1; D is possibly TRBD2 (6 bases). This CDR3 is built from 16 residues. Germline CDR1 is SGHTA and CDR2 is FQGNSA. Between the trimmed V and J ends, which lost 2 bases and 3 bases, there was a span of 14 bases. This CDR3 is CASSLSGGIGYNEQFF. CDR3 nucleotides: TGTGCCAGCAGCTTATCCGGGGGTATTGGCTACAATGAGCAGTTCTTC.

The rearrangement joins TRBV15 to TRBJ2-5, with D uncertain. The CDR3 covers 13 residues. Germline CDR1 and CDR2: LNHNV and YYDKDF (reference sequence). Trimming pared 0 bases from V and 5 bases from J, leaving 7 bases between. CDR3: CATSRDHGETQYF. The CDR3, as DNA: TGTGCCACCAGCAGAGATCACGGGGAGACCCAGTACTTC.

J is TRBJ2-1 and V is TRBV7-2; TRBD2 matches at 10 bases. The V segment lost 7 bases and the J segment 0 bases; nucleotides outside the gene matches: 6. In germline, CDR1 is SGHTA, CDR2 FQGNSA. This CDR3 has 16 amino acids. The CDR3 spells CASKLAGGSSYNEQFF. The CDR3 DNA follows: TGTGCCAGCAAGTTAGCGGGGGGTAGCTCCTACAATGAGCAGTTCTTC.

The CDR3 region is CATQGGTGELFF. CDR3 DNA: TGTGCCACACAAGGGGGCACCGGGGAGCTGTTTTTT. This rearrangement joins TRBV24-1 to TRBJ2-2; D may be TRBD1 (6 bases). Germline lookup yields CDR1 KGHDR and CDR2 SFDVKD. The V end lost 10 bases, the J end lost 4 bases, and 9 bases lay between the germline ends. This CDR3 is built from 12 residues.

This clone was observed once. This chain uses TRBV15 with TRBJ2-1, with a tentative D call TRBD1 (5 bases). The germline gives CDR1 LNHNV, CDR2 YYDKDF (reference sequence). V gave up 1 base and J gave up 4 bases, with 11 bases separating them. CDR3 length: 15 residues. The CDR3 reads CATSRVGLDYNEQFF. The CDR3 DNA reads as TGTGCCACCAGCAGAGTGGGGCTAGATTACAATGAGCAGTTCTTC.

The chain carries TRBV27 and TRBJ1-6; D unclear. The CDR3 length is 12 residues. Germline lookup yields CDR1 MNHEY and CDR2 SMNVEV (reference sequence). V was cut by 10 bases and J by 11 bases, with 15 bases left in between. CDR3 DNA: TGTGCCACCCGTCGGGAAAGTGCACCCCTCCACTTT. As protein: CATRRESAPLHF.